This entry lists 22 T cell receptor beta chains sequenced from one sample in a study of graft-versus-host responses after intestinal transplantation. This table comes from immunoSEQ multiplex PCR, and its TCRdb copy is limited to in-frame clones, with some not included. The sample consists of over 75,000 clones, about 85% of them appearing once. Their antigens remain unidentified. The specimen comprised unstimulated CD4+ T cells sorted from spleen or lymph node cells, sampled before transplant. The source is a human donor who was the organ donor for an intestinal transplant.

The V call is TRBV11-3, the J call TRBJ2-1; 10 positions match TRBD2. Germline CDR1 SGHNT, CDR2 YENEEA. CDR3 length equals 17 residues. With V trimmed by 3 bases and J by 4 bases, 9 bases remained unmatched. The CDR3, as DNA: TGTGCCAGCAGCTTCAGACCCGGACTAGCGGTTTACAATGAGCAGTTCTTC. Protein: CASSFRPGLAVYNEQFF.

CDR3 residues: CASSRRTGGKETQYF. The CDR3 bases are TGCGCCAGCAGCCGGCGGACAGGGGGGAAAGAGACCCAGTACTTC. The V gene is TRBV5-1, the J gene TRBJ2-5, with 10 bases matching TRBD1. Looked up from germline, CDR1 is SGHRS and CDR2 is YFSETQ. V lost 4 bases, J lost 3 bases, and 6 bases stayed unmatched. This CDR3 is built from 15 residues.

The chain combines TRBV11-2 with TRBJ1-2, with D possibly being TRBD1 (5 bases). Germline CDR1 and CDR2: SGHAT and FQNNGV. The ends were cut back, 5 bases at V and 1 base at J, with 20 bases in the middle. The CDR3 is made up of 17 amino acids. The CDR3 sequence: CASSLISTASHNYGYTF. In DNA form, the CDR3 reads TGTGCCAGCAGCCTGATATCGACAGCTAGTCATAACTATGGCTACACCTTC.

This clone has just one count. In DNA form, the CDR3 reads TGTGCCAGCAGCTTCCTTGGAGCGGGGCACTACAATGAGCAGTTCTTC. Translating gives CASSFLGAGHYNEQFF. The chain combines TRBV9 with TRBJ2-1, with TRBD2 identical over 7 bases. This CDR3 has 16 residues. J lost 3 bases, V lost 4 bases, and 10 bases had no gene match. Germline V lookup: CDR1 SGDLS, CDR2 YYNGEE.

This chain connects TRBV7-3 to TRBJ2-7; possibly TRBD2 for D (6 bases). Germline-derived CDR1 and CDR2 are SGHTA and FQGTGA. Trimming shortened V by 1 base and J by 6 bases, and 7 bases separated the two germline ends. This CDR3 comprises 12 residues. The CDR3 protein is CASSLMGGEQYF. The CDR3 nucleotides are TGTGCCAGCAGCTTAATGGGGGGCGAGCAGTACTTC.

The chain recombines TRBV9 with TRBJ2-1, with 8 bases matching TRBD2. Trimming cost V 2 bases and J 6 bases; bases outside gene matches: 7. Germline V CDR1 and CDR2: SGDLS, YYNGEE. The CDR3 covers 15 residues. The CDR3 DNA reads as TGTGCCAGCAGCGTGGTGGGTAGCGGGATCAATGAGCAGTTCTTC. Amino acid sequence: CASSVVGSGINEQFF. Full variable domain (missing parts from reference TRBV9 and TRBJ2-1): DSGVTQTPKHLITATGQRVTLRCSPRSGDLSVYWYQQSLDQGLQFLIQYYNGEERAKGNILERFSAQQFPDLHSELNLSSLELGDSALYFCASSVVGSGINEQFFGPGTRLTVL.

The chain recombines TRBV5-4 with TRBJ2-5, with TRBD2 matching over 11 bases. This CDR3 contains 16 residues. Germline V gene sequence: CDR1 SGHNT, CDR2 YYREEE (reference sequence). After removal of 4 bases from V and 2 bases from J, the junction contained 7 bases not matched to a gene. The CDR3 nucleotides read TGTGCCAGCAGCCGAATTAGCGGGGGGGAACAAGAGACCCAGTACTTC. As protein: CASSRISGGEQETQYF.

The rearrangement uses TRBV27 and TRBJ2-7; 8 bases match TRBD1. V was clipped by 5 bases and J by 6 bases; unmatched bases: 9. This CDR3 is 14 amino acids long. Germline V gives CDR1 MNHEY, CDR2 SMNVEV (reference sequence). The chain's CDR3 is CASSAQGARGEQYF. In DNA, the CDR3 is TGTGCCAGCAGTGCCCAGGGGGCAAGGGGCGAGCAGTACTTC.

This clone was found a few times. The chain has TRBV27 and TRBJ2-7; 10 bases are a match to TRBD2. After removal of 5 bases from V and 2 bases from J, the junction contained 6 bases not matched to a gene. The CDR3 runs 15 residues. Per germline, CDR1 MNHEY and CDR2 SMNVEV (reference sequence). CDR3 in DNA: TGTGCCAGCAGTCCGCTAGCGGGGGCTACCTACGAGCAGTACTTC. It is translated as CASSPLAGATYEQYF.

The chain couples TRBV7-2 to TRBJ2-1, with D unclear. The CDR3 covers 16 residues. Per the germline V gene, CDR1 is SGHTA and CDR2 is FQGNSA. V lost 0 bases and J 4 bases, leaving 13 bases between the germline ends. The DNA of the CDR3 is TGTGCCAGCAGCTTAGCCCCCGTCTTCTCTTACAATGAGCAGTTCTTC. Translation gives CASSLAPVFSYNEQFF.

The gene calls are TRBV6-1 and TRBJ1-1; 7 bases map to TRBD1. Germline CDR1 is MNHNS and CDR2 is SASEGT. The CDR3 is made up of 14 amino acids. V dropped 6 bases and J dropped 4; count of bases not matched to a gene: 8. The CDR3 DNA sequence: TGTGCCAGCAGGCCCAGACAGGGAGGCACTGAAGCTTTCTTT. Amino acid sequence: CASRPRQGGTEAFF.

V gene TRBV7-2 combines with J gene TRBJ2-1; TRBD2 agrees at 8 bases. Losses at the gene ends were 3 bases for V and 5 bases for J; bases not matched to a gene: 3. The length of the CDR3 is 14 residues. Germline-derived CDR1 and CDR2 are SGHTA and FQGNSA. The CDR3 sequence: CASSFQRGNNEQFF. The CDR3 DNA follows: TGTGCCAGCAGCTTCCAGCGGGGGAACAATGAGCAGTTCTTC.

V usage is TRBV28 and J usage is TRBJ2-3; 8 bases agree with TRBD1. From germline, CDR1 is MDHEN and CDR2 SYDVKM. The CDR3 consists of 14 residues. J was trimmed by 4 bases and V by 9 bases; bases with no gene match: 9. This CDR3 is CASCSGGLPDTQYF. In nucleotides, the CDR3 is TGTGCCAGTTGCTCAGGGGGCTTACCAGATACGCAGTATTTT.

The chain has TRBV18 and TRBJ2-7; 13 bases agree with TRBD2. Looked up from germline, CDR1 is KGHSH and CDR2 is LQKENI. The CDR3 has 16 residues. Trimming removed 2 bases from V and 0 bases from J; junction bases left unmatched: 1. CDR3 protein: CASSPGLAGVSYEQYF. DNA of the CDR3: TGTGCCAGCTCACCAGGACTAGCGGGGGTCTCCTACGAGCAGTACTTC.

The chain uses TRBV5-1 and TRBJ2-1; 7 nucleotides align to TRBD1. There are 15 residues in the CDR3. V lost 5 bases to trimming and J lost 4 bases; unmatched junction nucleotides: 9. Germline CDR1 is SGHRS and CDR2 is YFSETQ. CDR3 nucleotides: TGCGCCAGCAGTAGCCAGGGGGAACGTTACAATGAGCAGTTCTTC. It translates to CASSSQGERYNEQFF.

The chain uses TRBV28 and TRBJ2-7; 10 bases are shared with TRBD2. V lost 7 bases to trimming and J lost 0 bases; unmatched junction nucleotides: 12. CDR1 and CDR2 from the germline V gene are MDHEN and SYDVKM. The CDR3 runs to 17 residues. The CDR3: CASNVAGGRANSYEQYF. DNA of the CDR3: TGTGCCAGCAACGTAGCGGGAGGACGCGCCAACTCCTACGAGCAGTACTTC.

The V call is TRBV30, the J call TRBJ2-7, with D maybe TRBD1 (6 bases). CDR1 and CDR2 (germline): GTSNPN, SVGIG (reference sequence). The CDR3 length is 14 residues. V gave up 0 bases and J gave up 2 bases, with 11 bases separating them. The CDR3 DNA follows: TGTGCCTGGAGTGTACGATCAGGGGCCTACGAGCAGTACTTC. It is translated as CAWSVRSGAYEQYF.

The chain recombines TRBV4-2 with TRBJ2-1, with 11 bases identical to TRBD2. This CDR3 region has 19 residues. CDR1 and CDR2 from the germline V gene are LGHNA and YNFKEQ. J gave up 3 bases and V 1 base, and 11 bases lay outside the gene matches. This CDR3 is CASSQGQHYGTSGYNEQFF. For the CDR3, the DNA is TGTGCCAGCAGCCAAGGGCAGCACTACGGGACTAGCGGCTACAATGAGCAGTTCTTC.

The chain joins TRBV9 to TRBJ2-5; TRBD2 is a possible D gene (7 bases). Germline V lookup: CDR1 SGDLS, CDR2 YYNGEE. V lost 4 bases, J lost 1 base, and 14 bases lay in between. The CDR3 runs 15 residues. Here the CDR3 reads CASSPRGALQETQYF. In nucleotides, the CDR3 is TGTGCCAGCAGCCCCCGGGGGGCCCTCCAAGAGACCCAGTACTTC.

In DNA, the CDR3 is TGTGCCTGGAGTCTATTTGGAGGGAGGACTGAAGCTTTCTTT. Its protein product is CAWSLFGGRTEAFF. The V gene is TRBV30, the J gene TRBJ1-1, with D uncertain. The CDR3 consists of 14 residues. Germline CDR1 is GTSNPN and CDR2 is SVGIG (reference sequence). Trimming removed 2 bases from V and 5 bases from J, with 15 bases in between.

This clone was counted between two and nine times. The chain combines TRBV5-6 with TRBJ1-4, with a tentative D call TRBD1 (5 bases). The CDR3 sequence is 13 residues long. Germline assignment: CDR1 SGHDT and CDR2 YYEEEE. V was pared by 3 bases and J by 6 bases, with 9 bases between. The CDR3 DNA reads TGTGCCAGCAGCTCGGGGGGGTATGAAAAACTGTTTTTT. Its protein product is CASSSGGYEKLFF.

V is TRBV6-5 and J is TRBJ2-7; D is perhaps TRBD2 (7 bases). Trimming took 2 bases from V and 0 from J, leaving 8 bases between them. In germline, CDR1 is MNHEY, CDR2 SVGAGI. The CDR3 length is 14 residues. CDR3 DNA sequence: TGTGCCAGCAGTTACAGGGGGGGCTCCTACGAGCAGTACTTC. Its translation is CASSYRGGSYEQYF.